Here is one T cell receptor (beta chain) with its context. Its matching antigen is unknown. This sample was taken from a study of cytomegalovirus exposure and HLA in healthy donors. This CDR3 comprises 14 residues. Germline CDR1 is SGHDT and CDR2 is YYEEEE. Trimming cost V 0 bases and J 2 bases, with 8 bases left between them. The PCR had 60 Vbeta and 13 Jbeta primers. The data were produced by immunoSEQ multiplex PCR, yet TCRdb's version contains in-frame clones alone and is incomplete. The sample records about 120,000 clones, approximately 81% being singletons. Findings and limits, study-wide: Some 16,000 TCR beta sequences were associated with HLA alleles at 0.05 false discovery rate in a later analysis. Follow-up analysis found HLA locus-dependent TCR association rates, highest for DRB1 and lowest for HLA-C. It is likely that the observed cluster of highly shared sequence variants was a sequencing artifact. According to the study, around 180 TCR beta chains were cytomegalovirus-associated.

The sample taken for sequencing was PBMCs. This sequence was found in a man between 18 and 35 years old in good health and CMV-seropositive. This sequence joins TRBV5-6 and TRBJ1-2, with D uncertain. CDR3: CASSLVGFNYGYTF. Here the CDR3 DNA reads TGTGCCAGCAGCTTGGTGGGCTTCAACTATGGCTACACCTTC.